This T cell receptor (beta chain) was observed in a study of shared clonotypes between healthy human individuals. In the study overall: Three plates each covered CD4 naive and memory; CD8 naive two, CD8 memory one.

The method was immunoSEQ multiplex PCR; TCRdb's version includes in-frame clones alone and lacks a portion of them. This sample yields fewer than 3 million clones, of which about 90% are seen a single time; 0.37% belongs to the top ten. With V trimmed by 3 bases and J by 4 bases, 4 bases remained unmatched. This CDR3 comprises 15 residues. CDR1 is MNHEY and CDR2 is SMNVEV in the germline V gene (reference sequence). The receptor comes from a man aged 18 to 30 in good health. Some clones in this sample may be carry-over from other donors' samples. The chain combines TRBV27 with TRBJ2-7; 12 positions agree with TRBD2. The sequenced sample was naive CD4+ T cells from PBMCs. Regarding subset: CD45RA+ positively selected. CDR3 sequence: CASSFLGLAGYEQYF. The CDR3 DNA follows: TGTGCCAGCAGTTTCTTGGGACTAGCGGGTTACGAGCAGTACTTC.